The sequence of this TCR beta chain was determined in a study of a mutant IDH1 vaccine in newly diagnosed glioma. J was trimmed by 4 bases and V by 7 bases; bases with no gene match: 5. The CDR3 has 14 residues. Germline-derived CDR1 and CDR2 are ENHRY and SYGVKD. Noted time point: week 23, last vaccination. A 20-mer mutant IDH1 peptide at 300 ug was injected subcutaneously with topical imiquimod. A word on this clone: Its antigen is not known.

The data were produced by immunoSEQ multiplex PCR, yet TCRdb's version contains in-frame clones alone and is incomplete. The sample has tens of thousands of clones; 80% to 90% are singletons. This sequence originates from a woman aged 40 to 50 with glioma. Some clones in this sample may be carry-over from other donors' samples. The J gene is TRBJ2-3, the V gene TRBV10-3, with 10 bases lining up with TRBD2. The starting material was PBMCs, obtained from a glioma patient whose treatment included an IDH1 peptide vaccine. The CDR3 loop is CAIISGGGSDTQYF. The CDR3 DNA follows: TGTGCCATCATAAGCGGGGGGGGCTCAGATACGCAGTATTTT.